The 21 T cell receptor beta chains presented below share a single source sample, sequenced in a study of Ad26.COV2.S vaccination and SARS-CoV-2 variants. Produced via immunoSEQ multiplex PCR; TCRdb's table is partial and in-frame only. There are around 340,000 clones in the sample; 85% to 90% occur only once, and just under 5% lies in the top ten. Specified treatment: some 20 received Ad26.COV2.S at low or high dose, single or two shots; about 5 received placebo; per-sample allocation not given. Specimens were obtained on day 63 following the first vaccine or placebo injection. The input for sequencing was peripheral blood, taken in a trial of Ad26.COV2.S vaccine versus placebo. These receptor sequences come from a person between 18 and 65 years old who received the Ad26.COV2.S COVID-19 vaccine or a placebo.

This clone was detected once. The rearrangement joins TRBV6-2 or TRBV6-3 to TRBJ1-1, with 7 bases matching TRBD1. Germline values: CDR1 MNHEY, CDR2 SVGEGT. This CDR3 has 12 residues. Germline trimming cut 4 bases from V and 7 bases from J; bases unmatched to any gene: 3. The CDR3 nucleotides read TGTGCCAGCAGTTTATGGACAGGTGAAGCTTTCTTT. This gives the protein CASSLWTGEAFF.

J is TRBJ1-1 and V is TRBV30, with 8 bases identical to TRBD1. This CDR3 is 16 amino acids long. Germline assignment: CDR1 GTSNPN and CDR2 SVGIG (reference sequence). Germline trimming cut 1 base from V and 4 bases from J; bases unmatched to any gene: 11. For the CDR3, the DNA is TGTGCCTGGAGTGAAAACTACGGACAGGGCAGCACTGAAGCTTTCTTT. Protein sequence: CAWSENYGQGSTEAFF.

The J gene is TRBJ1-3, the V gene TRBV21-1; whether TRBD1, the table's D call, matches the DNA was not checked. TRBV21-1 is reported as a pseudogene. The CDR3 runs to 16 residues. The CDR3 sequence is CASSGQGRSSGNTIYF. The CDR3 DNA reads TGTGCCAGCAGCGGACAGGGAAGAAGCTCTGGAAACACCATATATTTT.

This chain uses TRBV5-4 with TRBJ1-4; the D is unclear. V dropped 4 bases and J dropped 6 bases, with 13 bases sitting between them. From germline, CDR1 is SGHNT and CDR2 YYREEE (reference sequence). The length of the CDR3 is 14 residues. The CDR3 DNA is TGTGCCAGCAGCCTGGGAGGGTCTGATGAAAAACTGTTTTTT. Amino acid sequence: CASSLGGSDEKLFF.

This clone came up a few times. J is TRBJ1-2 and V is TRBV7-2; D ambiguous. Trimming removed 5 bases from V and 4 bases from J, with 11 bases in between. Germline lookup yields CDR1 SGHTA and CDR2 FQGNSA. The CDR3 totals 13 residues. CDR3 sequence: CASSLTSTYGYTF. The CDR3 DNA is TGTGCCAGCAGCCTCACAAGTACCTATGGCTACACCTTC.

This clone was detected a few times. The rearrangement joins TRBV7-9 to TRBJ2-7; D call uncertain. Per the germline V gene, CDR1 is SEHNR and CDR2 is FQNEAQ (reference sequence). Trimming took 1 base from V and 7 from J, leaving 8 bases between them. This CDR3 spans 12 amino acids. CDR3 loop: CASSLVRGEQYF. The CDR3 bases are TGTGCCAGCAGCTTAGTTCGTGGGGAGCAGTACTTC.

This chain connects TRBV28 to TRBJ2-2; D unresolved. Germline loops: CDR1 MDHEN, CDR2 SYDVKM. V shed 6 bases and J shed 0 bases, with 14 bases lying between them. The length of the CDR3 is 16 residues. The CDR3 spells CASRLRTNANTGELFF. The CDR3 coding sequence is TGTGCCAGCAGACTGAGGACGAACGCGAACACCGGGGAGCTGTTTTTT.

The chain carries TRBV7-2 and TRBJ2-7; D is unclear. This CDR3 spans 14 amino acids. Germline V CDR1 and CDR2: SGHTA, FQGNSA. V lost 5 bases to trimming and J lost 0 bases, with 11 bases between them. CDR3 bases: TGTGCCAGCAGCCCAACTTTCGGCTCCTACGAGCAGTACTTC. It translates to CASSPTFGSYEQYF.

This clone has just a few counts. J is TRBJ2-1 and V is TRBV4-2; D is unresolved. The germline gives CDR1 LGHNA, CDR2 YNFKEQ. The CDR3 is 13 amino acids. V gave up 1 base and J gave up 9 bases, with 10 bases separating them. CDR3 coding DNA: TGTGCCAGCAGCCAAGGGGGAAGGGTTGAGCAGTTCTTC. Amino acids: CASSQGGRVEQFF.

This clone was detected only once. This chain uses TRBV6-5 with TRBJ1-2; 7 positions match TRBD1. Trimming took 10 bases from V and 7 from J; bases not matched to a gene: 6. The CDR3 totals 11 residues. Looked up from germline, CDR1 is MNHEY and CDR2 is SVGAGI. The CDR3 DNA reads TGTGCCACCTCAGGGGGAACTGGCTACACCTTC. Translating gives CATSGGTGYTF.

The V call is TRBV30, the J call TRBJ2-7; TRBD1 might be the D (5 bases). With 4 bases removed from V and 9 bases from J, the gap between germline ends came to 19 bases. The CDR3 length is 13 residues. Germline loops: CDR1 GTSNPN, CDR2 SVGIG (reference sequence). The CDR3 is CAWTPNFVTVQYF. CDR3 sequence (DNA): TGTGCCTGGACCCCAAATTTTGTGACAGTGCAGTACTTC. Drawing the rest from reference TRBV30 and TRBJ2-7, the complete variable domain is SQTIHQWPATLVQPVGSPLSLECTVEGTSNPNLYWYRQAAGRGLQLLFYSVGIGQISSEVPQNLSASRPQDRQFILSSKKLLLSDSGFYLCAWTPNFVTVQYFGPGTRLTVT.

J is TRBJ2-2 and V is TRBV7-2; D not resolved. The germline V gene encodes CDR1 SGHTA and CDR2 FQGNSA. V shed 0 bases and J shed 6 bases, with 17 bases lying between them. The CDR3 has 17 amino acids. The CDR3 nucleotides read TGTGCCAGCAGCTTAGCTTATAGCTTTTCACTCGCCGGGGAGCTGTTTTTT. It encodes CASSLAYSFSLAGELFF.

This rearrangement joins TRBV2 to TRBJ2-2, with D possibly being TRBD1 or TRBD2 (5 bases each). The ends were cut back, 5 bases at V and 7 bases at J, with 17 bases in the middle. Germline CDR1 and CDR2: SNHLY and FYNNEI. There are 15 residues in the CDR3. In nucleotides, the CDR3 is TGTGCCAGCAGTCCCTCGCGAGAGGGGAGCGGGGAGCTGTTTTTT. Its protein product is CASSPSREGSGELFF.

The chain joins TRBV5-6 to TRBJ1-2, with a tentative D call TRBD1 (6 bases). This CDR3 is built from 16 residues. Germline V gives CDR1 SGHDT, CDR2 YYEEEE. Trimming removed 0 bases from V and 7 bases from J, with 19 bases in between. The CDR3 bases are TGTGCCAGCAGCTTGGGACCCTCTTACGGGGGGGCTGGCTACACCTTC. Translated, it gives CASSLGPSYGGAGYTF.

This chain connects TRBV4-1 to TRBJ1-4; D might be TRBD1 (6 bases). Trimming left V 0 bases short and J 5 bases short, with 22 bases between. CDR1 and CDR2 (germline): MGHRA, YSYEKL. This CDR3 comprises 19 residues. The CDR3 DNA sequence: TGCGCCAGCAGCCAAGAGGGGGGCATGATGAGGACAGCAAATGAAAAACTGTTTTTT. It codes for CASSQEGGMMRTANEKLFF.

The chain joins TRBV28 to TRBJ2-6, with D uncertain. There are 15 residues in the CDR3. Germline V gene lookup returns CDR1 MDHEN and CDR2 SYDVKM. The V end lost 6 bases, the J end lost 0 bases, and 9 bases lay between the germline ends. The CDR3 loop reads CASSLSGSGANVLTF. For the CDR3, the DNA is TGTGCCAGCAGCCTCAGTGGCTCTGGGGCCAACGTCCTGACTTTC.

The chain has TRBV3-1 (or the pseudogene TRBV3-2) and TRBJ1-3; maybe TRBD1 (6 bases). V lost 1 base and J 3 bases, leaving 10 bases between the germline ends. CDR1 is LGHDT and CDR2 is YNNKEL in the germline V gene (reference sequence). The length of the CDR3 is 15 residues. CDR3 residues: CASSQAGDGGNTIYF. The CDR3 DNA reads as TGTGCCAGCAGCCAAGCAGGGGATGGTGGAAACACCATATATTTT.

The chain combines TRBV9 with TRBJ1-2; possibly TRBD1 for D (6 bases). Trimming removed 2 bases from V and 4 bases from J, with 12 bases in between. The CDR3 has 14 residues. The germline gives CDR1 SGDLS, CDR2 YYNGEE. The CDR3: CASSVGQGTYGYTF. The CDR3 bases are TGTGCCAGCAGCGTTGGGCAGGGGACCTATGGCTACACCTTC.

The chain couples TRBV9 to TRBJ1-6, with 9 positions matching TRBD1. Per germline, CDR1 SGDLS and CDR2 YYNGEE. With 4 bases clipped from V and 7 bases from J, the junction kept 6 bases outside the gene matches. This CDR3 has 15 residues. Written as DNA, the CDR3 is TGTGCCAGCAGCCCAAGACAGGGGGGGAATTCACCCCTCCACTTT. Protein sequence: CASSPRQGGNSPLHF.

This chain joins TRBV4-2 and TRBJ2-7, with D uncertain. The germline V gene encodes CDR1 LGHNA and CDR2 YNFKEQ. There are 15 residues in the CDR3. V lost 0 bases, J lost 2 bases, and 11 bases lay in between. DNA for the CDR3: TGTGCCAGCAGCCAAGATTTGTCCGTAACCTACGAGCAGTACTTC. It codes for CASSQDLSVTYEQYF.

This chain joins TRBV5-1 and TRBJ1-2; D gene unclear. Germline CDR1 SGHRS, CDR2 YFSETQ. The CDR3 is 13 residues long. V was clipped by 2 bases and J by 13 bases, with 18 bases between them. The CDR3 sequence is CASSFGVGVSGTF. The CDR3 DNA reads as TGCGCCAGCAGCTTTGGGGTTGGGGTCTCGGGCACCTTC.